The sequence of this T cell receptor beta chain was determined in a study of memory CD4+ T cells and cytomegalovirus serostatus. The sort gate was single viable CD3+CD4+CD8-CD45RO+ cells for memory CD4+ T cells. Profiling relied on immunoSEQ multiplex PCR, and the TCRdb table lists in-frame clones only, not all of them. The sample holds almost 55,000 clones, roughly 79% seen once. The CDR3 consists of 15 residues. The germline V and J ends were trimmed by 1 base and 4 bases, with 11 bases remaining between them. Germline lookup yields CDR1 SGHTA and CDR2 FQGNSA. Sequences were obtained from memory CD4+ T cells from blood. The V gene is TRBV7-2, the J gene TRBJ2-1, with D possibly TRBD2 on 7 matching bases. The sequence derives from an adult in good health and CMV-seronegative. The CDR3 DNA reads as TGTGCCAGCAGCTTAGGAGCGGGACAATACAATGAGCAGTTCTTC. Translated, it gives CASSLGAGQYNEQFF.